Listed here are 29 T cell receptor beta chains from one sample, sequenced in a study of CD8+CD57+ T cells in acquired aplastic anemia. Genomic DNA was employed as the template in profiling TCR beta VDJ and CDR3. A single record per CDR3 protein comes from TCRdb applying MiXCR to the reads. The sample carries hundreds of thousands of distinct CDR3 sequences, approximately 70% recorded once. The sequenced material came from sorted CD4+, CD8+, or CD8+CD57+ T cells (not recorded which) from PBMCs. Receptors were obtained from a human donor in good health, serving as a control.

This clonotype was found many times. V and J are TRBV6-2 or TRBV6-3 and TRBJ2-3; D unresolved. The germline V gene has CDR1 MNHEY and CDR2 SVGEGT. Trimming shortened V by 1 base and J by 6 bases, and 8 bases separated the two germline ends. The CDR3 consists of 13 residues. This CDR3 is CASSYFIEDTQYF. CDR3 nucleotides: TGTGCCAGCAGTTACTTCATCGAGGATACGCAGTATTTT.

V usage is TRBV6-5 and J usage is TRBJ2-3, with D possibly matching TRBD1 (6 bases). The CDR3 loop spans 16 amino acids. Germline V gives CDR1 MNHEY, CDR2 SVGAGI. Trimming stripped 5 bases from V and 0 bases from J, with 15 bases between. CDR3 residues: CASSPQGPLSTDTQYF. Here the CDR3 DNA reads TGTGCCAGCAGTCCGCAGGGGCCGTTGAGCACAGATACGCAGTATTTT.

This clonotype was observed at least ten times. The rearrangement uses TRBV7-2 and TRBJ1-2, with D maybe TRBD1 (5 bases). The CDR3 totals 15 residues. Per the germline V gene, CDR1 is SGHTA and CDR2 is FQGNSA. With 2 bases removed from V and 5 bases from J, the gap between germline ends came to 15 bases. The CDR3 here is CASSLWWGVQYGYTF. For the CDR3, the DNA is TGTGCCAGCAGCTTATGGTGGGGGGTCCAATATGGCTACACCTTC.

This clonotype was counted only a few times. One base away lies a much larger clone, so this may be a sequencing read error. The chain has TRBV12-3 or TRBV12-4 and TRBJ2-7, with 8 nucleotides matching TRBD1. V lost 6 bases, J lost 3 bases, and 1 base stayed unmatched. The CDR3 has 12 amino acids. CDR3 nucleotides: TGTGCCAGCAGCGGGACAGGCTACGAGCAGTACTTC. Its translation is CASSGTGYEQYF.

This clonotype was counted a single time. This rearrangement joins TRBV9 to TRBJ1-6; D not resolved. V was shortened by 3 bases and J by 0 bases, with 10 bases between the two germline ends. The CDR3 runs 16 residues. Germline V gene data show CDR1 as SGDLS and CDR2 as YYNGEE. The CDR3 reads CASSAAGSSYNSPLHF. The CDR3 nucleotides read TGTGCCAGCAGCGCGGCCGGCAGCTCCTATAATTCACCCCTCCACTTT.

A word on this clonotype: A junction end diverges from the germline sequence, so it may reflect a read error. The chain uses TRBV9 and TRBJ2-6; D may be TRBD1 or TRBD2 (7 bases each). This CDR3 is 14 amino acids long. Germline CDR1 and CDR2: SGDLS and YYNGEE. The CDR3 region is CASSVCRGGNQPPF. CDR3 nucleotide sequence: TGTGCCAGCAGCGTTTGCAGGGGGGGCAATCAGCCCCCTTTC.

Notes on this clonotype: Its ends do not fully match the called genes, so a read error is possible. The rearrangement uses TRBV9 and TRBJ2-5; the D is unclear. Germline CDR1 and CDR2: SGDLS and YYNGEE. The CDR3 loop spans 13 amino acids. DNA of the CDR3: TGTGCCAGCAGCTCCGCAACCCAAGAGGTCCACAATTTC. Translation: CASSSATQEVHNF.

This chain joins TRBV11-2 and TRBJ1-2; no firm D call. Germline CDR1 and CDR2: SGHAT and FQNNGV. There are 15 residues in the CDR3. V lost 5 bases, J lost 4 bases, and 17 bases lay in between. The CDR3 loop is CASSVPLQRRYGYTF. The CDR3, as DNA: TGTGCCAGCAGCGTACCGTTACAGCGGCGCTATGGCTACACCTTC.

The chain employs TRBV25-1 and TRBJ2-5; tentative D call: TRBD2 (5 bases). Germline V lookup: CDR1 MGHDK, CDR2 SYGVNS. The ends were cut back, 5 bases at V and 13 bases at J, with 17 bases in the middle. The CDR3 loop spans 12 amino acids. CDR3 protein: CASSPEGYSLYF. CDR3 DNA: TGTGCCAGCAGTCCCGAGGGATATTCGTTGTACTTC.

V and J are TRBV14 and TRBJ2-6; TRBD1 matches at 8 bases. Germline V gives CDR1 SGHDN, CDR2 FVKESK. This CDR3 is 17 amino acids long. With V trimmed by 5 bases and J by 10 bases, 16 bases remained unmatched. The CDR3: CASSSRQGASGGNVLTF. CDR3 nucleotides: TGTGCCAGCAGCTCACGCCAGGGGGCCTCTGGGGGAAACGTCCTGACTTTC.

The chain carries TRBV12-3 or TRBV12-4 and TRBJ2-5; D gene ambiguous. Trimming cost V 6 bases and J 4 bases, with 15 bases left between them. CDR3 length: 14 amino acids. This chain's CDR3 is CASRVGGQRETQYF. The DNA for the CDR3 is TGTGCCAGCAGGGTAGGCGGCCAGCGAGAGACCCAGTACTTC.

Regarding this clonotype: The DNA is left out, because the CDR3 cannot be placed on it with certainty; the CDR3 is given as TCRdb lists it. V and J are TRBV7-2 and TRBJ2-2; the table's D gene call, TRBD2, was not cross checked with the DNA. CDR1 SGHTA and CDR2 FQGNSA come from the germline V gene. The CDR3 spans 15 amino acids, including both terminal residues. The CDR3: CASRKSGSTSSTSFF.

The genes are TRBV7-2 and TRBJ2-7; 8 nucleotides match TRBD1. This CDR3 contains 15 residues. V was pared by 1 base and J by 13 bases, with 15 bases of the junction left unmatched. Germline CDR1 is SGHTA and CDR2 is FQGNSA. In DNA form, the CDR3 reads TGTGCCAGCAGCTTAGTAGGACAGGGCCACTATGGCTACTACTTC. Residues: CASSLVGQGHYGYYF.

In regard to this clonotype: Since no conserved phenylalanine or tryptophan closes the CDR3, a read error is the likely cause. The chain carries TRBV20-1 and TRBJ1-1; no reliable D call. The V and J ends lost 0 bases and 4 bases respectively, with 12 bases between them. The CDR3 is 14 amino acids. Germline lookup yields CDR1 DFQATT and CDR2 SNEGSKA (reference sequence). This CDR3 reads CSARDPLEGTEAFL. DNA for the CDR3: TGCAGTGCTAGAGACCCGCTGGAGGGCACTGAAGCTTTCCTT.

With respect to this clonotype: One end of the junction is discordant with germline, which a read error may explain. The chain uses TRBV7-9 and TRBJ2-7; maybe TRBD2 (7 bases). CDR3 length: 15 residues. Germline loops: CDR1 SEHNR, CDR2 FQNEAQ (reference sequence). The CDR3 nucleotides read TGTGCCAGCAGCTTATCCCCGGGGGGCACCTACGCGCAGTACTTC. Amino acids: CASSLSPGGTYAQYF.

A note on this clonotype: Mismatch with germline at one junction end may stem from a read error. The CDR3 loop reads CASSQGPEYNELFF. CDR3 DNA sequence: TGTGCCAGCAGCCAAGGTCCAGAGTACAATGAGCTGTTCTTC. The chain recombines TRBV3-1 with TRBJ2-1, with D unresolved. Germline V gives CDR1 LGHDT, CDR2 YNNKEL (reference sequence). The CDR3 is 14 amino acids.

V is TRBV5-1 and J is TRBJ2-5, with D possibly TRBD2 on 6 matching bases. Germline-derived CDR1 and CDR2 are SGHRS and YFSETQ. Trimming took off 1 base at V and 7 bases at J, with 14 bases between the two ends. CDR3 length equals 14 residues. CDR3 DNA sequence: TGCGCCAGCAGCTTGACGGGGGAGAACACGACCCAGTACTTC. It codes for CASSLTGENTTQYF.

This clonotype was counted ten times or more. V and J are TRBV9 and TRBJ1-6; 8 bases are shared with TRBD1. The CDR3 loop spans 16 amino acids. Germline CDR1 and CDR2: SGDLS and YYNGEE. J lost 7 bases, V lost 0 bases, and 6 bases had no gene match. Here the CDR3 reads CASSVAGQAGNSPLHF. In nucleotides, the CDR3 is TGTGCCAGCAGCGTAGCGGGACAGGCTGGAAATTCACCCCTCCACTTT.

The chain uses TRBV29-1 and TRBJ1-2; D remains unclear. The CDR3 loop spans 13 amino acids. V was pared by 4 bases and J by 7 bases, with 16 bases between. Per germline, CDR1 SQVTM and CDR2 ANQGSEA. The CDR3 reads CSVGLVSKGGYTF. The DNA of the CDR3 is TGCAGCGTTGGACTAGTGTCGAAGGGTGGCTACACCTTC.

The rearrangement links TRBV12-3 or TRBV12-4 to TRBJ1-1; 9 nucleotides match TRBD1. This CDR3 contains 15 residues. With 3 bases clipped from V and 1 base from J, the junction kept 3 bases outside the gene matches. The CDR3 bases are TGTGCCAGCAGTTTTTGGGGACAGGGGAACACTGAAGCTTTCTTT. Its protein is CASSFWGQGNTEAFF.

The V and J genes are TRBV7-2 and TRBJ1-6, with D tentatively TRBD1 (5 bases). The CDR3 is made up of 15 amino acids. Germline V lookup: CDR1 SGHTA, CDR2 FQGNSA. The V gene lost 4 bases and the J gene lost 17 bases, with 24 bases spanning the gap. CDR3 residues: CASSSDWGGNQDIHF. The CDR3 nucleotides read TGTGCCAGCAGCTCAGATTGGGGGGGGAATCAAGACATCCACTTT.

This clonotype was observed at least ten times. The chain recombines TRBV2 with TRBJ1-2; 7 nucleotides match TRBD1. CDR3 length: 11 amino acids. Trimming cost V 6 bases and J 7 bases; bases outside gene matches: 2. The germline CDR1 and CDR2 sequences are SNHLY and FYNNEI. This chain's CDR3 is CASSDRAGYTF. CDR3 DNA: TGTGCCAGCAGCGACAGGGCTGGCTACACCTTC.

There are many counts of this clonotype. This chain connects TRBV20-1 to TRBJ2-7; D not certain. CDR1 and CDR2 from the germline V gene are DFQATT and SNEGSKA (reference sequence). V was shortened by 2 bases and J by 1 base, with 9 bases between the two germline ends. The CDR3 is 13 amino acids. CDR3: CSARQVPSYEQYF. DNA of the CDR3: TGCAGTGCTAGACAGGTCCCGTCCTACGAGCAGTACTTC.

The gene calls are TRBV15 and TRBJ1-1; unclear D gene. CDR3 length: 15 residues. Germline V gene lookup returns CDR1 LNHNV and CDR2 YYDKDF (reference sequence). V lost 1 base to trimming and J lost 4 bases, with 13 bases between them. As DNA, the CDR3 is TGTGCCACCAGCAGAGCTACGAGTCCAACCACTGAAGCTTTCTTT. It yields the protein CATSRATSPTTEAFF.

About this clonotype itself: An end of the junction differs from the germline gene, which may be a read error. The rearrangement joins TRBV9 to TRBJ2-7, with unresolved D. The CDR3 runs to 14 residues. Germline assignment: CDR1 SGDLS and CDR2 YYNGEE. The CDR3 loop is CASSVGPGRNTEDF. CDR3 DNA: TGTGCCAGCAGCGTAGGGCCTGGCCGGAACACTGAAGACTTC.

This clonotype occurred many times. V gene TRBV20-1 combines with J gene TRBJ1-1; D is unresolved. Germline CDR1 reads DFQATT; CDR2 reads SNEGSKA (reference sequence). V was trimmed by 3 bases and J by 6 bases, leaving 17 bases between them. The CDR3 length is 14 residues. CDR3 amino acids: CSASSPGSGAEAFF. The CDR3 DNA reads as TGCAGTGCTAGTTCTCCGGGAAGCGGGGCTGAAGCTTTCTTT.

The CDR3 DNA reads as TGCGCCAGCAGCCCGAGACAGGGGTTCTACGAGCAGTACTTC. It codes for CASSPRQGFYEQYF. The rearrangement links TRBV5-1 to TRBJ2-7; 8 bases agree with TRBD1. Trimming removed 4 bases from V and 3 bases from J; junction bases left unmatched: 6. This CDR3 is 14 amino acids long. The V gene's germline CDR1 is SGHRS and CDR2 YFSETQ.

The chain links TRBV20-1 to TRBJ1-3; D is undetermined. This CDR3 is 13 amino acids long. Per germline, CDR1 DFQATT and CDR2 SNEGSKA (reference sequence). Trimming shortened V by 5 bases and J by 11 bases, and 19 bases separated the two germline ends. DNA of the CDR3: TGCAGTGCTGCCCTAGGCGCTAACTATGCCATATATTTT. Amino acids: CSAALGANYAIYF.

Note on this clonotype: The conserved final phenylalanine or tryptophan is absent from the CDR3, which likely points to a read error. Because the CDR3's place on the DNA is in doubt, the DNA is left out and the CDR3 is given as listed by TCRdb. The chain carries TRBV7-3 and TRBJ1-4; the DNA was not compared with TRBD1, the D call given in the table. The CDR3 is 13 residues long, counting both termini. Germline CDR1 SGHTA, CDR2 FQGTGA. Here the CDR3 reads CASSGTGTEKLFS.